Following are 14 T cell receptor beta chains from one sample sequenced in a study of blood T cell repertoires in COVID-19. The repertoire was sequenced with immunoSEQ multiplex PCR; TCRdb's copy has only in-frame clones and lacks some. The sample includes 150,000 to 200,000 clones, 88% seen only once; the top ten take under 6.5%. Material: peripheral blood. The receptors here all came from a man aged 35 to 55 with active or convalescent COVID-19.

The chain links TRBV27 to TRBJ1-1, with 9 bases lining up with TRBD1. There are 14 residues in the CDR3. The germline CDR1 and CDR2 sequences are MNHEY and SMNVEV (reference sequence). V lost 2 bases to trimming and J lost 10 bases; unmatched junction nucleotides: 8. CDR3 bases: TGTGCCAGCAGTTTAATTGGAGGACAGGGGACAGCTTTCTTT. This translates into CASSLIGGQGTAFF.

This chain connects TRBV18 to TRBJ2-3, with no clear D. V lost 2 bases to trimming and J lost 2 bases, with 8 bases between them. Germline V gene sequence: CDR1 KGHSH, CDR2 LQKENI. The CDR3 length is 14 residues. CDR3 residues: CASSPTRNTDTQYF. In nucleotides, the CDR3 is TGTGCCAGCTCACCAACGAGGAACACAGATACGCAGTATTTT.

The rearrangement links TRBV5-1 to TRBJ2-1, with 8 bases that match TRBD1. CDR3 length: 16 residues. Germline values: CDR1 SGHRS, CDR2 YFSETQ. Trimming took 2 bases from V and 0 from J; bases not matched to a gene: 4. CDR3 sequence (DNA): TGCGCCAGCAGCTTCAGGACAGGGAGCTCCTACAATGAGCAGTTCTTC. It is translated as CASSFRTGSSYNEQFF.

CDR3 loop: CASSLRGEMNTEAFF. DNA for the CDR3: TGTGCCAGCAGCTTGCGTGGAGAGATGAACACTGAAGCTTTCTTT. This chain joins TRBV5-4 and TRBJ1-1; D ambiguous. The CDR3 consists of 15 residues. Germline CDR1 is SGHNT and CDR2 is YYREEE (reference sequence). Deletions cut 1 base from V and 0 bases from J, with 10 bases between.

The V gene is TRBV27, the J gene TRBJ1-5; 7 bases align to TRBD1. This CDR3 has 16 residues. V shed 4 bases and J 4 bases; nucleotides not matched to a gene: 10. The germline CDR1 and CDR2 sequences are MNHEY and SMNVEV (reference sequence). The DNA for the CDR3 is TGTGCCAGCAGTTCCCGTGAGACAGGGAGAAATCAGCCCCAGCATTTT. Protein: CASSSRETGRNQPQHF.

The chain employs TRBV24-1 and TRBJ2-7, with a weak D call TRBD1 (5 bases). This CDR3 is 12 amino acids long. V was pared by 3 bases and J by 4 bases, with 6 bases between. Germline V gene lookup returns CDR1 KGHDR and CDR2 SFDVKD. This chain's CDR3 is CATSDPGYEQYF. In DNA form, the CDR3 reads TGTGCCACCAGTGATCCAGGGTACGAGCAGTACTTC.

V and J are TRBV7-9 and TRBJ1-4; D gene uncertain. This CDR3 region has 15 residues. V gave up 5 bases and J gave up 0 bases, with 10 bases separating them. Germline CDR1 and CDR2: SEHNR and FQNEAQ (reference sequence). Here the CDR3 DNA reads TGTGCCAGCAGCGTAAAAGAGGCAACTAATGAAAAACTGTTTTTT. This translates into CASSVKEATNEKLFF.

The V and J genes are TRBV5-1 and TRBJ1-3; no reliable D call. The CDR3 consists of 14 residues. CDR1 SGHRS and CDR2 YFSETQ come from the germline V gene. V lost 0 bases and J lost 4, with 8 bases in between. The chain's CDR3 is CASSLGQAGNTIYF. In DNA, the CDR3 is TGCGCCAGCAGCTTGGGTCAGGCGGGAAACACCATATATTTT.

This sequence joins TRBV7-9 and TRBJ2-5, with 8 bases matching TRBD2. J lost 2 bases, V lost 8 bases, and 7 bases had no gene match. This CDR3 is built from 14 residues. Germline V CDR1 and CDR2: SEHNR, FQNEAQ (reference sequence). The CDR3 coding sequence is TGTGCCAGCGCGGTCGGGGGGGCACAAGAGACCCAGTACTTC. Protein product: CASAVGGAQETQYF. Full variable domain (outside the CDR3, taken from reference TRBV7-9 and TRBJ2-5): DTGVSQNPRHKITKRGQNVTFRCDPISEHNRLYWYRQTLGQGPEFLTYFQNEAQLEKSRLLSDRFSAERPKGSFSTLEIQRTEQGDSAMYLCASAVGGAQETQYFGPGTRLLVL.

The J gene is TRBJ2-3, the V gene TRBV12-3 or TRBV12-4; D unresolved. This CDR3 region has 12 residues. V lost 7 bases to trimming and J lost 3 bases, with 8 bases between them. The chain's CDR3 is CASTFSTDTQYF. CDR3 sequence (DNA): TGTGCCAGCACCTTCTCTACAGATACGCAGTATTTT.

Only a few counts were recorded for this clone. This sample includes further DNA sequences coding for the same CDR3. In DNA form, the CDR3 reads TGTGCCAGTAGTACGGGACAGGGTGATCAGCCCCAGCATTTT. Protein product: CASSTGQGDQPQHF. The chain combines TRBV19 with TRBJ1-5, with 9 bases lining up with TRBD1. The V gene end was trimmed by 4 bases and the J gene end by 5 bases; junction bases not matched to a gene: 3. CDR3 size: 14 residues. Germline V lookup: CDR1 LNHDA, CDR2 SQIVND (reference sequence).

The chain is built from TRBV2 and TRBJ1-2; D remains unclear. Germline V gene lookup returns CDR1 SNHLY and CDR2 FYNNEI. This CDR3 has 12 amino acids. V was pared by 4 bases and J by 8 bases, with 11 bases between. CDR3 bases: TGTGCCAGCAGTGCTCCTCCAGGCGGCTACACCTTC. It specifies CASSAPPGGYTF.

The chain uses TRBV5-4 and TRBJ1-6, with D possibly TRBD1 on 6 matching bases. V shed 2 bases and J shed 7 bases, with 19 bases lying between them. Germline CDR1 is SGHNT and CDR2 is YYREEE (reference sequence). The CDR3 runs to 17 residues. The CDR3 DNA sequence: TGTGCCAGCAGCTTTAATATCCTGCAGGGGAGAAATTCACCCCTCCACTTT. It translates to CASSFNILQGRNSPLHF.

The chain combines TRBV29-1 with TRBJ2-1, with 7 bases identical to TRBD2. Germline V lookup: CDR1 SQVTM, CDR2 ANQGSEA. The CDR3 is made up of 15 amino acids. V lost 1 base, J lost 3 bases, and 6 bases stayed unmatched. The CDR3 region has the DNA TGCAGCGTTGAAGGTATGGGGACTAACTACAATGAGCAGTTCTTC. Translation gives CSVEGMGTNYNEQFF.